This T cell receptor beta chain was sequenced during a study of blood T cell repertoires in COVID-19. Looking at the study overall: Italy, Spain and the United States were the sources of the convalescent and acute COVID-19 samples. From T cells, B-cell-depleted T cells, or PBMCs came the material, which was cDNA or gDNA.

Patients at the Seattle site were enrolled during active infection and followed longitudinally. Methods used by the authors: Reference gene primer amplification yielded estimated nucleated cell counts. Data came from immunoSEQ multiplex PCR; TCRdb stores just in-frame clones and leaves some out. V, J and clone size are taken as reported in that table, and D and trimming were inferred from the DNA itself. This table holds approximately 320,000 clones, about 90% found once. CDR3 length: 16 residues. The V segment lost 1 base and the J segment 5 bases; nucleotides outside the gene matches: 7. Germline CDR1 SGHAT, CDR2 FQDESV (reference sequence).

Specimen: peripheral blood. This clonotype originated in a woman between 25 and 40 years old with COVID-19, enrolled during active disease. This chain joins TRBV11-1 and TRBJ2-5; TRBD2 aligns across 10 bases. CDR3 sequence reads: CASSLDRAGGLETQYF. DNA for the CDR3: TGTGCCAGCAGCTTAGATCGAGCGGGGGGGCTTGAGACCCAGTACTTC.